This T cell receptor (beta chain) came from a study of cytomegalovirus exposure and HLA in healthy donors. The PCR was carried out with 60 Vbeta primers and 13 Jbeta primers. The repertoire was sequenced with immunoSEQ multiplex PCR; TCRdb's copy has only in-frame clones and lacks some. The sample lists some 140,000 clones, approximately 80% occurring once. The CDR3 contains 14 residues. The ends were cut back, 8 bases at V and 0 bases at J, with 11 bases in the middle. Per germline, CDR1 MNHEY and CDR2 SMNVEV (reference sequence). Each of the donors was a healthy bone marrow donor. Study-wide points: There were some public TCRs occurring in many donors, but most TCR sequences were rare. Apart from CMV serostatus, no immune exposure information was available.

A remark on this clone: Its antigen is still unknown.

The chain joins TRBV27 to TRBJ2-4; D perhaps matches TRBD1 (6 bases). The receptor comes from a man aged 30 to 45 in good health and CMV-seronegative. Specimen: PBMCs. The chain's CDR3 is CASAWGLAKNIQYF. The CDR3 nucleotides are TGTGCCAGCGCCTGGGGGCTAGCCAAAAACATTCAGTACTTC.